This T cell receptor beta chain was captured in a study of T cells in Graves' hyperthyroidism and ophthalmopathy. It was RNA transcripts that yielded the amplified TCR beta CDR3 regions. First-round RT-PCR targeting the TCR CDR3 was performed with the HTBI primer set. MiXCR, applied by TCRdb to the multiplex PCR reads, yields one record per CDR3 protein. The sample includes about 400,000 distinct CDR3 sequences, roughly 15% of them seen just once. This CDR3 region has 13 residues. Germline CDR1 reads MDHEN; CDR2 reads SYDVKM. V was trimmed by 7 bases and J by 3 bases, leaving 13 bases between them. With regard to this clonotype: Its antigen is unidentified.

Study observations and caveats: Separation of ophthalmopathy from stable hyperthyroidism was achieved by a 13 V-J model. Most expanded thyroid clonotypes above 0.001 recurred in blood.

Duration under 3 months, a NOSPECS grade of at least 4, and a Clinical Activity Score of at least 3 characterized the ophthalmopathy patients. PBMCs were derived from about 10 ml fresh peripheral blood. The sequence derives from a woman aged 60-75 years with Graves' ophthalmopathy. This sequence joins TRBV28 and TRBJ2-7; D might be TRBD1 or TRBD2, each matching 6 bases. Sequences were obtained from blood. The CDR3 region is CASTGGGNYEQYF. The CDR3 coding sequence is TGTGCCAGCACTGGGGGCGGGAACTACGAGCAGTACTTC.